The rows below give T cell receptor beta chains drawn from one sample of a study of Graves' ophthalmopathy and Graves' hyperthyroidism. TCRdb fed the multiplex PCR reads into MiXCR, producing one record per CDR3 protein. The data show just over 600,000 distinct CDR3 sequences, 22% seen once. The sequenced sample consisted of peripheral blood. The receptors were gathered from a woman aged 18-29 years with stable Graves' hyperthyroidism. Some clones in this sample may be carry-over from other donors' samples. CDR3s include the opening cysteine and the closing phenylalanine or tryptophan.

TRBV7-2	CASSFKGAETQYF
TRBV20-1	CSARDPGLGTEAFF
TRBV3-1	CASSQVAGGKTGELFF
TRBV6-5	CASRKEGVNTEAFF
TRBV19	CASSTGGPDQPQHF
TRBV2	CASRETRYEQYF
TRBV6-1	CASSESDSPSPLHF
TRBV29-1	CSVSGTGRGYTF
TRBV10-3	CAVSSDRGLNTIYF
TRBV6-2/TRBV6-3	CASSSERVSVNTEAFF
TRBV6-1	CASSEVSMRTQYF
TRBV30	CALAGRGATYEQYF
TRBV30	CAWSTLSARQPQHF
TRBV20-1	CSARDLAAGGVDF
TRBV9	CASSPFTGSYEQYF
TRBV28	CASTVSTGYYGYTF